This TCR beta chain was sequenced for a study of early T cells in non-severe SARS-CoV-2 infection. For the study at large: Unpaired chains resulted from sequencing bulk RNA of unsorted whole blood.

Notes on this clonotype: What it binds is not known.

Individual cDNA molecules were tagged with unique molecular identifiers. A single record per CDR3 protein comes from TCRdb applying MiXCR to the 5' RACE reads. Of about 100,000 distinct CDR3 sequences in the sample, over 8.5% were seen once. Points from the study as a whole: Comparison of clonotypes with VDJdb favored anti-spike CD8 responses while missing private and CD4 specificities.

The CDR3 runs 10 residues. Trimming removed 5 bases from V and 12 bases from J, with 11 bases in between. Per the germline V gene, CDR1 is SQVTM and CDR2 is ANQGSEA. The specimen was whole blood. The rearrangement links TRBV29-1 to TRBJ2-1; D may be TRBD1 (5 bases). This sequence was found in an adult who was a healthcare worker with PCR-confirmed SARS-CoV-2 infection or an uninfected control (not recorded which). CDR3 bases: TGCAGCGTTCCAGGGTCTGGGCAGTTCTTC. Its translation: CSVPGSGQFF.